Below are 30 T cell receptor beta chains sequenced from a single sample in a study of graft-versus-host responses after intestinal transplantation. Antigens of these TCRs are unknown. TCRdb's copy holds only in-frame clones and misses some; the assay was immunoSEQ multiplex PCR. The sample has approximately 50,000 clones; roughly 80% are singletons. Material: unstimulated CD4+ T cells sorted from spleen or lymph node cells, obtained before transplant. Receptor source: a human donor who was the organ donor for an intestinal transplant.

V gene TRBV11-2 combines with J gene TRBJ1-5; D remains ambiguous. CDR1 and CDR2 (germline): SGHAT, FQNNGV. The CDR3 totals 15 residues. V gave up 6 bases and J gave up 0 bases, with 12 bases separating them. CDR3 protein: CASREDGYSNQPQHF. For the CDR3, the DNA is TGTGCCAGCAGGGAGGACGGCTATAGCAATCAGCCCCAGCATTTT. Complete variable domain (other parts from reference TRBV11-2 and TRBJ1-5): EAGVAQSPRYKIIEKRQSVAFWCNPISGHATLYWYQQILGQGPKLLIQFQNNGVVDDSQLPKDRFSAERLKGVDSTLKIQPAKLEDSAVYLCASREDGYSNQPQHFGDGTRLSIL.

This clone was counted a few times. The DNA for the CDR3 is TGTGCCAGCAGCTTGGGACAGGGGGGTGGCTACACCTTC. Its translation: CASSLGQGGGYTF. The V and J genes are TRBV5-6 and TRBJ1-2, with TRBD1 matching 9 bases. From germline, CDR1 is SGHDT and CDR2 YYEEEE. The junction had 1 base not matched to a gene; V was cut back by 0 bases and J by 7 bases. The CDR3 length is 13 residues.

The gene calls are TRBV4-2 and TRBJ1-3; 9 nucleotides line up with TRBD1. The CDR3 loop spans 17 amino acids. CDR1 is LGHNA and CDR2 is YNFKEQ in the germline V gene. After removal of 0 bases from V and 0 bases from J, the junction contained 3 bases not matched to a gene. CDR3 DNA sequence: TGTGCCAGCAGCCAAGAATTGACAGGGGGCTCTGGAAACACCATATATTTT. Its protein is CASSQELTGGSGNTIYF.

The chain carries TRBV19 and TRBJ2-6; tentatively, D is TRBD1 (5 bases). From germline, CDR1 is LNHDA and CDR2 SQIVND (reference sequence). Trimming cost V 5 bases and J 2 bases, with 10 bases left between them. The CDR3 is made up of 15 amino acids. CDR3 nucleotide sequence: TGTGCCAGTAGTGTCAGGGCAACTGGGGCCAACGTCCTGACTTTC. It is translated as CASSVRATGANVLTF.

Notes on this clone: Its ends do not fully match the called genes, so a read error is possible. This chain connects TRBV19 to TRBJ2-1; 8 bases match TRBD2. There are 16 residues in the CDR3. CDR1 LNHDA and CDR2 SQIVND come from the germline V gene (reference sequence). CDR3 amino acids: CAGSPPGTRGRNEQFF. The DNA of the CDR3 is TGTGCCGGTAGCCCACCGGGGACTAGGGGGAGGAATGAGCAGTTCTTC.

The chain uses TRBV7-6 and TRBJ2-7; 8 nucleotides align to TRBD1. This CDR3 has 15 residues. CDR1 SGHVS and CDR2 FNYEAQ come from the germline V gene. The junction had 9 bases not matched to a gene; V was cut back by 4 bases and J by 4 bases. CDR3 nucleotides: TGTGCCAGCAGCTCTCAAACAGGGGGGAGATACGAGCAGTACTTC. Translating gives CASSSQTGGRYEQYF.

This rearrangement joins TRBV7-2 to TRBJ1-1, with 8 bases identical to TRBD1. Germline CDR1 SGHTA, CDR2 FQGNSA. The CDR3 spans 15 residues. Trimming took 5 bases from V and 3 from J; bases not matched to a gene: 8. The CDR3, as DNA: TGTGCCAGCAGCCCCCTCTCAGGGGGCGACACTGAAGCTTTCTTT. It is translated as CASSPLSGGDTEAFF.

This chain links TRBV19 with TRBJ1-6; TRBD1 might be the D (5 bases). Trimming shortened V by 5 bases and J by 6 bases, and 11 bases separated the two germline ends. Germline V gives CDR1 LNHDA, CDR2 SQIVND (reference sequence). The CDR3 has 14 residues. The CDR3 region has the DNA TGTGCCAGTAGTGCCGACAGCGGTAATTCACCCCTCCACTTT. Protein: CASSADSGNSPLHF. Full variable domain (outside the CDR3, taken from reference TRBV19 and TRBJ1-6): DGGITQSPKYLFRKEGQNVTLSCEQNLNHDAMYWYRQDPGQGLRLIYYSQIVNDFQKGDIAEGYSVSREKKESFPLTVTSAQKNPTAFYLCASSADSGNSPLHFGNGTRLTVT.

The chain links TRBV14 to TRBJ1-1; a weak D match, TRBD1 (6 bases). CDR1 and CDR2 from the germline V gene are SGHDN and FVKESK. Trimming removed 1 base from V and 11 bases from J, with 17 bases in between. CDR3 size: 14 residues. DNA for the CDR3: TGTGCCAGCAGCCAAGGAATTAGAACAGGGCGGGCTTTCTTT. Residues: CASSQGIRTGRAFF.

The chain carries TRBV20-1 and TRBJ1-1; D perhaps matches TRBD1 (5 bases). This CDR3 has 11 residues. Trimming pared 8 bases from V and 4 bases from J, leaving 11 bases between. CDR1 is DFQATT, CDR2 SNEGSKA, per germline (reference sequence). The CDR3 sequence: CSIPRGTEAFF. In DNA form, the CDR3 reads TGCAGTATACCTAGGGGCACTGAAGCTTTCTTT.

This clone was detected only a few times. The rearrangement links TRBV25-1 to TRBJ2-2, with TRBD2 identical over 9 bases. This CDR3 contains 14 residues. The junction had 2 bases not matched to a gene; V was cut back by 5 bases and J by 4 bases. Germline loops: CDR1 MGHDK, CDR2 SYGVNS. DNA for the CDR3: TGTGCCAGCAGTCTAGCGGGACGCACCGGGGAGCTGTTTTTT. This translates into CASSLAGRTGELFF.

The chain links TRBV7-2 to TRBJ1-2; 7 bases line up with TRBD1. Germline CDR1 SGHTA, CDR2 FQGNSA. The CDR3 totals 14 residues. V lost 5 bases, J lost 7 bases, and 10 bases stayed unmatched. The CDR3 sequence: CASSRGGQEGGYTF. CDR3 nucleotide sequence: TGTGCCAGCAGCCGCGGCGGACAGGAAGGTGGCTACACCTTC.

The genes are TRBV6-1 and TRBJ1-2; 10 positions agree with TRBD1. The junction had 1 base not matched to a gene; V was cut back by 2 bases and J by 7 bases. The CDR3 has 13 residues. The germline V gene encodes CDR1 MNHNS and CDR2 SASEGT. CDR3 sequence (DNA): TGTGCCAGCAGTGAACGGGACAGGGGTGGCTACACCTTC. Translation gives CASSERDRGGYTF.

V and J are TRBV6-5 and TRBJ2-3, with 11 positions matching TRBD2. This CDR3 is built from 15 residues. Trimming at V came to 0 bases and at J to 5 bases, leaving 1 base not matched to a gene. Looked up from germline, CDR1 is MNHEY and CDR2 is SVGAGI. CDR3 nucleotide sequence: TGTGCCAGCAGTTACTCGGGGACTAGCGGAGATACGCAGTATTTT. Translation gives CASSYSGTSGDTQYF.

The CDR3 region has the DNA TGTGCCAGCAGCCCCTTCGTACGTACCGGGGAGCTGTTTTTT. Residues: CASSPFVRTGELFF. The chain has TRBV2 and TRBJ2-2; D uncertain. In germline, CDR1 is SNHLY, CDR2 FYNNEI. This CDR3 region has 14 residues. Trimming stripped 6 bases from V and 5 bases from J, with 13 bases between.

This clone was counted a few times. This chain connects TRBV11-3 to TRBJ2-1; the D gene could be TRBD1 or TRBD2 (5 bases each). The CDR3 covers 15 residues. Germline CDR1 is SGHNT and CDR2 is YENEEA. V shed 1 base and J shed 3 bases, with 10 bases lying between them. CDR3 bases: TGTGCCAGCAGCTTAGGGGGGTCTAGCTACAATGAGCAGTTCTTC. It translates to CASSLGGSSYNEQFF.

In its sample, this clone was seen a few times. CDR3 sequence: CASSVVGAGNTIYF. CDR3 coding DNA: TGCGCCAGCAGTGTAGTAGGGGCTGGAAACACCATATATTTT. The rearrangement joins TRBV10-1 to TRBJ1-3, with TRBD1 as a possible D gene (5 bases). Per the germline V gene, CDR1 is WNHNN and CDR2 is SYGVQD (reference sequence). Trimming removed 4 bases from V and 2 bases from J, with 9 bases in between. CDR3 length equals 14 residues.

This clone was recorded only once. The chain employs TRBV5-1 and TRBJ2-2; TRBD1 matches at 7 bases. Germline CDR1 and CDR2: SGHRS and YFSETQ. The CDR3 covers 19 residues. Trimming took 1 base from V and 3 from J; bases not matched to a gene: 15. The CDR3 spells CASSLRGAADRVDTGELFF. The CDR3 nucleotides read TGCGCCAGCAGCTTGAGGGGTGCGGCAGACAGGGTGGACACCGGGGAGCTGTTTTTT.

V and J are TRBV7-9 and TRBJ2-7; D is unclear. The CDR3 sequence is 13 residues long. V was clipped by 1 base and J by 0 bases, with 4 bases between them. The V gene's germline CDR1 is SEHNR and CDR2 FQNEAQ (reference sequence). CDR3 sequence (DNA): TGTGCCAGCAGCTTAGACAGCTCCTACGAGCAGTACTTC. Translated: CASSLDSSYEQYF.

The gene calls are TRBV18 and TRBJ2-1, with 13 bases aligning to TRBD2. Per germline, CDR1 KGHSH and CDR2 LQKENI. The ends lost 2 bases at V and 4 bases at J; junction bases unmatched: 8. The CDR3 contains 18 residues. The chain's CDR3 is CASSPLTSGGAQYNEQFF. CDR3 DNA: TGTGCCAGCTCACCATTAACTAGCGGGGGGGCCCAGTACAATGAGCAGTTCTTC.

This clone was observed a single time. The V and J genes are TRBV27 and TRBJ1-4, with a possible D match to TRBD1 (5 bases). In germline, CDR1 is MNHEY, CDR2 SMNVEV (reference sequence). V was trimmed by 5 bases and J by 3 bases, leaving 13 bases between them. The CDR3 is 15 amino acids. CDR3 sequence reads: CASSGTGRANEKLFF. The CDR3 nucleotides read TGTGCCAGCAGTGGGACGGGGCGAGCTAATGAAAAACTGTTTTTT.

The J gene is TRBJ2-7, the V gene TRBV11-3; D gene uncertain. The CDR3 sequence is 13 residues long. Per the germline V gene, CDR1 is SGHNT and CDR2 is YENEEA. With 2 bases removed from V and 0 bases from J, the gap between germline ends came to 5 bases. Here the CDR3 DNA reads TGTGCCAGCAGCTTAAGGAGCTCCTACGAGCAGTACTTC. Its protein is CASSLRSSYEQYF.

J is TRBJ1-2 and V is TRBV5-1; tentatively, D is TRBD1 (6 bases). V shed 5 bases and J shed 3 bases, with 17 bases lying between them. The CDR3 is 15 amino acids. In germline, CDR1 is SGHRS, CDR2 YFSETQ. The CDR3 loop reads CASRIFRDTDYGYTF. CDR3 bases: TGCGCCAGCAGAATTTTCCGGGACACGGACTATGGCTACACCTTC.

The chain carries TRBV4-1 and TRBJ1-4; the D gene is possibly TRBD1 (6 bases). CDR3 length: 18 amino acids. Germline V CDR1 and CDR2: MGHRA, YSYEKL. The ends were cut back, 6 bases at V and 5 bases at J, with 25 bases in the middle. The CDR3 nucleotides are TGCGCCAGCAGTTACCCTCCCCAGATGAGGGGGGCAAATGAAAAACTGTTTTTT. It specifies CASSYPPQMRGANEKLFF.

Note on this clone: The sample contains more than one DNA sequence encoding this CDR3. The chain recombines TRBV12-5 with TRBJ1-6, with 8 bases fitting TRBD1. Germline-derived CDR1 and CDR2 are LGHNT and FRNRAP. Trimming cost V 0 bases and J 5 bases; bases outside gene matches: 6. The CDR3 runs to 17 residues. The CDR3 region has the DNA TGTGCTAGTGGTTTGGTAAATGCAGGGGGCCATAATTCACCCCTCCACTTT. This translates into CASGLVNAGGHNSPLHF.

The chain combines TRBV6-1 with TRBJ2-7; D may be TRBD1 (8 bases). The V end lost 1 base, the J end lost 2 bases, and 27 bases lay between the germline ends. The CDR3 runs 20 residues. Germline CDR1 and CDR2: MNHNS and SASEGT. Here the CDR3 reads CASSEGVSGTGNSRPYEQYF. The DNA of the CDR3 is TGTGCCAGCAGTGAAGGAGTAAGCGGGACAGGTAACTCTCGGCCCTACGAGCAGTACTTC.

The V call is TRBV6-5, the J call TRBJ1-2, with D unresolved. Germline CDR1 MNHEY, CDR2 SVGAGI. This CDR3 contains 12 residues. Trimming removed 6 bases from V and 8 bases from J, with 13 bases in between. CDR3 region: CASRAGGLGYTF. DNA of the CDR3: TGTGCCAGCAGGGCCGGAGGGCTGGGCTACACCTTC.

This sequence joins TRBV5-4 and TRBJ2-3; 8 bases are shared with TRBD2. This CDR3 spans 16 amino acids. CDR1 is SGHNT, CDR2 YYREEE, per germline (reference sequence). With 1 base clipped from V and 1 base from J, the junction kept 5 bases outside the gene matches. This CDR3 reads CASSLKLADRTDTQYF. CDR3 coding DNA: TGTGCCAGCAGCTTGAAACTAGCGGACCGCACAGATACGCAGTATTTT.

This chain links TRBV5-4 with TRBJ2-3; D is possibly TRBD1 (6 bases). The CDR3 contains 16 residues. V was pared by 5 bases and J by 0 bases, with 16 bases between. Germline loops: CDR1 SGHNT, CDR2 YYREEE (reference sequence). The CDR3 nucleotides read TGTGCCAGCAGTCAACCGACAGGTCCTAGCACAGATACGCAGTATTTT. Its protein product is CASSQPTGPSTDTQYF.

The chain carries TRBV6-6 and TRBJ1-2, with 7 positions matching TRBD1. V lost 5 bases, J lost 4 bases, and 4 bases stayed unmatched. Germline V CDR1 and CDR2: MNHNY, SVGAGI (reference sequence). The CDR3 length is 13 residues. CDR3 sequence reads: CASSKTGLYGYTF. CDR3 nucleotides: TGTGCCAGCAGTAAGACAGGGCTCTATGGCTACACCTTC.